One and the same sample provided the 26 T cell receptor beta chains below, sequenced in a study of a mutant IDH1 vaccine in newly diagnosed glioma. The sample's time point: week 5, during vaccination. Each dose of the vaccine consisted of 300 ug of mutant IDH1 20-mer peptide, with topical imiquimod. Clones were read by immunoSEQ multiplex PCR, and TCRdb kept only the in-frame ones, dropping some. The table includes some 60,000 clones, around 89% detected once. Their antigens remain unidentified. The sequences come from PBMCs, collected from a glioma patient whose treatment included an IDH1 peptide vaccine. The receptors were gathered from a woman aged 40 to 55 with glioma.

The CDR3 reads CASSQDTGTSGFTGELFF. The CDR3 nucleotides are TGCGCCAGCAGCCAAGACACCGGGACTAGCGGGTTTACCGGGGAGCTGTTTTTT. The chain employs TRBV4-1 and TRBJ2-2; TRBD2 matches at 12 bases. Germline V gives CDR1 MGHRA, CDR2 YSYEKL. Trimming at V came to 0 bases and at J to 5 bases, leaving 7 bases not matched to a gene. This CDR3 is 18 amino acids long.

This CDR3 is CAWSLSYEQYF. CDR3 DNA: TGTGCCTGGAGTCTCTCCTACGAGCAGTACTTC. The chain carries TRBV30 and TRBJ2-7, with D uncertain. The CDR3 contains 11 residues. CDR1 GTSNPN and CDR2 SVGIG come from the germline V gene (reference sequence). V lost 2 bases and J 0 bases, leaving 2 bases between the germline ends.

The rearrangement uses TRBV9 and TRBJ1-3; D remains ambiguous. The V gene's germline CDR1 is SGDLS and CDR2 YYNGEE. The CDR3 is 12 amino acids. V lost 7 bases, J lost 0 bases, and 5 bases lay in between. The CDR3 bases are TGTGCCAGCCAGGACTCTGGAAACACCATATATTTT. Amino acids: CASQDSGNTIYF.

The V and J genes are TRBV6-1 and TRBJ2-2, with TRBD1 matching over 10 bases. Trimming removed 5 bases from V and 6 bases from J; junction bases left unmatched: 3. Looked up from germline, CDR1 is MNHNS and CDR2 is SASEGT. The CDR3 consists of 14 residues. The CDR3: CASSPGTGAGELFF. In DNA form, the CDR3 reads TGTGCCAGCAGTCCCGGGACAGGGGCCGGGGAGCTGTTTTTT.

This chain links TRBV2 with TRBJ1-5; D gene uncertain. Between the trimmed V and J ends, which lost 6 bases and 6 bases, there was a span of 12 bases. CDR1 is SNHLY and CDR2 is FYNNEI in the germline V gene. CDR3 length: 13 residues. CDR3 amino acids: CASSLEHSQPQHF. CDR3 coding DNA: TGTGCCAGCAGCCTAGAGCATTCTCAGCCCCAGCATTTT.

The V and J genes are TRBV29-1 and TRBJ2-7, with D unclear. V was pared by 4 bases and J by 3 bases, with 7 bases between. The germline CDR1 and CDR2 sequences are SQVTM and ANQGSEA. This CDR3 comprises 11 residues. The CDR3 DNA sequence: TGCAGCGTTGGTATGGGCTACGAGCAGTACTTC. This encodes CSVGMGYEQYF.

This clone was observed a single time. The chain uses TRBV5-1 and TRBJ1-1, with D maybe TRBD1 (5 bases). The V end lost 0 bases, the J end lost 5 bases, and 14 bases lay between the germline ends. The length of the CDR3 is 15 residues. Germline V CDR1 and CDR2: SGHRS, YFSETQ. The CDR3 sequence: CASSLAAGLGTEAFF. CDR3 sequence (DNA): TGCGCCAGCAGCTTGGCGGCAGGGCTGGGAACTGAAGCTTTCTTT.

This chain connects TRBV2 to TRBJ2-5; 8 nucleotides match TRBD2. The ends lost 4 bases at V and 4 bases at J; junction bases unmatched: 11. Germline CDR1 reads SNHLY; CDR2 reads FYNNEI. The CDR3 is made up of 16 amino acids. This chain's CDR3 is CASSGGGSLKGETQYF. The CDR3 region has the DNA TGTGCCAGCAGTGGCGGGGGGTCACTCAAGGGAGAGACCCAGTACTTC.

This sequence joins TRBV5-6 and TRBJ1-1; TRBD1 is a possible D gene (5 bases). Germline values: CDR1 SGHDT, CDR2 YYEEEE. Trimming shortened V by 0 bases and J by 9 bases, and 12 bases separated the two germline ends. The CDR3 is 13 amino acids. The CDR3, as DNA: TGTGCCAGCAGCTTGGTTGGGGGGTCCCAAGCTTTCTTT. It yields the protein CASSLVGGSQAFF.

The genes are TRBV5-6 and TRBJ2-1; the D is unclear. The CDR3 runs 12 residues. Between the trimmed V and J ends, which lost 0 bases and 9 bases, there was a span of 7 bases. Germline V gives CDR1 SGHDT, CDR2 YYEEEE. In DNA, the CDR3 is TGTGCCAGCAGCTTGGTCAAGGGTGAGCAGTTCTTC. Amino acid sequence: CASSLVKGEQFF. Filled out from reference TRBV5-6 and TRBJ2-1, the complete variable domain reads DAGVTQSPTHLIKTRGQQVTLRCSPKSGHDTVSWYQQALGQGPQFIFQYYEEEERQRGNFPDRFSGHQFPNYSSELNVNALLLGDSALYLCASSLVKGEQFFGPGTRLTVL.

The chain has TRBV6-5 and TRBJ1-1; D is ambiguous. Germline CDR1 reads MNHEY; CDR2 reads SVGAGI. Trimming shortened V by 4 bases and J by 5 bases, and 17 bases separated the two germline ends. This CDR3 is 15 amino acids long. Here the CDR3 DNA reads TGTGCCAGCAGTTTCTCTCGACTAGGGCGAACTGAAGCTTTCTTT. This sequence encodes CASSFSRLGRTEAFF.

J is TRBJ1-4 and V is TRBV2, with D possibly being TRBD1 (5 bases). The CDR3 sequence is 16 residues long. The V gene lost 7 bases and the J gene lost 2 bases, with 17 bases spanning the gap. Germline loops: CDR1 SNHLY, CDR2 FYNNEI. CDR3 protein: CASKYGQGRTNEKLFF. The CDR3 DNA reads as TGTGCCAGCAAGTATGGTCAGGGACGGACTAATGAAAAACTGTTTTTT. Supplemented by reference TRBV2 and TRBJ1-4, the full variable domain reads EPEVTQTPSHQVTQMGQEVILRCVPISNHLYFYWYRQILGQKVEFLVSFYNNEISEKSEIFDDQFSVERPDGSNFTLKIRSTKLEDSAMYFCASKYGQGRTNEKLFFGSGTQLSVL.

The chain carries TRBV25-1 and TRBJ2-2; 7 bases match TRBD1. The germline gives CDR1 MGHDK, CDR2 SYGVNS. This CDR3 is 14 amino acids long. The ends lost 4 bases at V and 4 bases at J; junction bases unmatched: 3. The CDR3 DNA reads as TGTGCCAGCAGTGGACAGGGATTCACCGGGGAGCTGTTTTTT. Amino acid sequence: CASSGQGFTGELFF.

The CDR3: CASSERGTSGSLDTQYF. The CDR3 region has the DNA TGTGCCAGCAGCGAAAGGGGGACTAGCGGGAGTTTAGATACGCAGTATTTT. The J gene is TRBJ2-3, the V gene TRBV13; 14 bases line up with TRBD2. The trim removed 5 bases at V and 5 bases at J, leaving 9 bases unmatched. The germline CDR1 and CDR2 sequences are PRHDT and FYEKMQ (reference sequence). CDR3 length: 17 residues.

V and J are TRBV6-5 and TRBJ1-3; D gene unclear. This CDR3 region has 14 residues. The V and J ends lost 6 bases and 4 bases respectively, with 13 bases between them. Per germline, CDR1 MNHEY and CDR2 SVGAGI. CDR3 loop: CASSPRRAGNTIYF. The DNA for the CDR3 is TGTGCCAGCAGCCCTCGGAGGGCCGGAAACACCATATATTTT.

V usage is TRBV4-2 and J usage is TRBJ2-5, with TRBD2 matching over 14 bases. Germline trimming cut 5 bases from V and 4 bases from J; bases unmatched to any gene: 6. Germline-derived CDR1 and CDR2 are LGHNA and YNFKEQ. The length of the CDR3 is 16 residues. CDR3 loop: CASSRTSGGSPETQYF. CDR3 nucleotide sequence: TGTGCCAGCAGCAGGACTAGCGGGGGGTCCCCAGAGACCCAGTACTTC.

The chain is built from TRBV2 and TRBJ1-4, with 9 bases that match TRBD1. V gave up 3 bases and J gave up 6 bases; unmatched junction bases: 2. Germline V gene lookup returns CDR1 SNHLY and CDR2 FYNNEI. The CDR3 runs 14 residues. The CDR3 sequence is CASSETGGDEKLFF. The CDR3, as DNA: TGTGCCAGCAGTGAGACAGGGGGGGATGAAAAACTGTTTTTT.

This clone appeared once. V usage is TRBV6-1 and J usage is TRBJ2-7; 8 bases are shared with TRBD1. Trimming removed 4 bases from V and 4 bases from J; junction bases left unmatched: 9. There are 15 residues in the CDR3. In germline, CDR1 is MNHNS, CDR2 SASEGT. CDR3 bases: TGTGCCAGCAGTGGGATGGACAGGGTTGGGTACGAGCAGTACTTC. Translation: CASSGMDRVGYEQYF.

This rearrangement joins TRBV10-3 to TRBJ2-1, with TRBD2 matching 9 bases. The junction had 9 bases not matched to a gene; V was cut back by 3 bases and J by 6 bases. This CDR3 is built from 16 residues. CDR1 is ENHRY, CDR2 SYGVKD, per germline. CDR3 region: CAISDLAGTRGNEQFF. DNA for the CDR3: TGTGCCATCAGTGACCTAGCGGGGACTCGAGGCAATGAGCAGTTCTTC.

The V gene is TRBV5-1, the J gene TRBJ2-7; 8 nucleotides match TRBD1. Per the germline V gene, CDR1 is SGHRS and CDR2 is YFSETQ. The CDR3 length is 13 residues. J lost 5 bases, V lost 3 bases, and 4 bases had no gene match. The CDR3 DNA follows: TGCGCCAGCAGCTCCCTACAGGGGGACGAGCAGTACTTC. It is translated as CASSSLQGDEQYF.

The genes are TRBV5-1 and TRBJ2-2; D might be TRBD1 (5 bases). Per the germline V gene, CDR1 is SGHRS and CDR2 is YFSETQ. V gave up 4 bases and J gave up 2 bases, with 12 bases separating them. This CDR3 has 15 amino acids. The CDR3 DNA is TGCGCCAGCAGCCCCCAGGGCACAAACACCGGGGAGCTGTTTTTT. Its protein product is CASSPQGTNTGELFF.

The V call is TRBV7-5, the J call TRBJ2-7; no check of the table's D call, TRBD1, against the DNA was made. TRBV7-5 is labeled a pseudogene. The CDR3 spans 16 residues. Written as DNA, the CDR3 is TGTGCCAGAAGCCGACCGGGGGCAGGGGGCCTCTACGAGCAGTACTTC. This translates into CARSRPGAGGLYEQYF.

The gene calls are TRBV2 and TRBJ2-3, with D possibly being TRBD2 (5 bases). V lost 0 bases to trimming and J lost 5 bases, with 9 bases between them. CDR3 size: 14 residues. Germline V gives CDR1 SNHLY, CDR2 FYNNEI. CDR3 coding DNA: TGTGCCAGCAGTGAAGCGGGAGTCCTAGATACGCAGTATTTT. Its translation: CASSEAGVLDTQYF.

The chain links TRBV7-9 to TRBJ2-5, with 7 bases lining up with TRBD1. Germline assignment: CDR1 SEHNR and CDR2 FQNEAQ (reference sequence). The J segment lost 5 bases and the V segment lost 5 bases, leaving 14 bases of the junction unmatched. The CDR3 sequence is 16 residues long. CDR3 sequence reads: CASSAQGDSRAETQYF. The DNA of the CDR3 is TGTGCCAGCAGCGCCCAAGGGGACAGCCGGGCGGAGACCCAGTACTTC.

The chain combines TRBV5-6 with TRBJ2-3; TRBD2 is a possible D gene (5 bases). The germline V and J ends were trimmed by 3 bases and 0 bases, with 8 bases remaining between them. CDR3 length equals 14 residues. Germline loops: CDR1 SGHDT, CDR2 YYEEEE. The CDR3 here is CASSYGLSTDTQYF. The CDR3 DNA sequence: TGTGCCAGCAGCTACGGACTGAGCACAGATACGCAGTATTTT.

The rearrangement joins TRBV2 to TRBJ2-2; 7 bases are shared with TRBD2. This CDR3 is 14 amino acids long. J lost 5 bases, V lost 0 bases, and 0 bases had no gene match. From germline, CDR1 is SNHLY and CDR2 FYNNEI. The CDR3 bases are TGTGCCAGCAGTGAAGCGGGGGGGACCGGGGAGCTGTTTTTT. Protein: CASSEAGGTGELFF.